The 15 T cell receptor beta chains below come from one sample, sequenced in a study of shared clonotypes between healthy human individuals (dated by TCRdb to the early 2020s). The library was prepared using the immunoSEQ multiplex PCR assay. Entries here come from immuneACCESS through TCRdb and include only in-frame sequences with V and J called. Some clones fail to appear in such tables; in the studies checked, an unresolved V gene covers under half of the shortfall, and the cause of the remainder is unknown. In all, the sample holds about 1.5 million clones, and around 98% of those were seen once. The ten largest clonotypes hold roughly 0.42% of the sample. The sequenced sample was naive CD4+ T cells sorted from blood. The cell subset or site label, as the study defines it: CD45RA+ positively selected. The receptors originated from a man aged 30 to 45 in good health.

This sequence joins TRBV7-2 and TRBJ2-5; TRBD1 might be the D (6 bases). TRBJ2-7 explains the end of the DNA better; the J call may be wrong. Germline values: CDR1 SGHTA, CDR2 FQGNSA. The CDR3 totals 13 residues. The CDR3 here is CASSLAGGYEQYF. The DNA of the CDR3 is TGTGCCAGCAGCTTAGCAGGGGGCTACGAGCAGTACTTC.

V usage is TRBV6-1 and J usage is TRBJ2-7; D possibly corresponds to TRBD2 (6 bases). The CDR3 covers 15 residues. CDR1 is MNHNS, CDR2 SASEGT, per germline. V was trimmed by 4 bases and J by 0 bases, leaving 13 bases between them. The CDR3 reads CASSGSGWYSYEQYF. The DNA of the CDR3 is TGTGCCAGCAGTGGGAGCGGGTGGTACTCCTACGAGCAGTACTTC.

The CDR3 coding sequence is TGTGCCAGCAGCCCGGGGGGGCGCATGCTGACAGATACGCAGTATTTT. Its protein is CASSPGGRMLTDTQYF. The gene calls are TRBV5-4 and TRBJ2-3; 8 bases are shared with TRBD2. Germline V gene lookup returns CDR1 SGHNT and CDR2 YYREEE (reference sequence). Trimming removed 4 bases from V and 3 bases from J; junction bases left unmatched: 10. CDR3 size: 16 residues.

The V call is TRBV5-1, the J call TRBJ2-1; 10 bases line up with TRBD2. Germline CDR1 reads SGHRS; CDR2 reads YFSETQ. The CDR3 runs to 16 residues. J gave up 8 bases and V 0 bases, and 8 bases lay outside the gene matches. CDR3 sequence: CASSLVPSGSPHEQFF. In DNA, the CDR3 is TGCGCCAGCAGCTTGGTCCCTAGCGGGAGCCCCCATGAGCAGTTCTTC. The variable domain in full, with the rest retrieved from reference TRBV5-1 and TRBJ2-1, is KAGVTQTPRYLIKTRGQQVTLSCSPISGHRSVSWYQQTPGQGLQFLFEYFSETQRNKGNFPGRFSGRQFSNSRSEMNVSTLELGDSALYLCASSLVPSGSPHEQFFGPGTRLTVL.

The rearrangement uses TRBV5-1 and TRBJ2-1; perhaps D is TRBD1 or TRBD2 (5 bases each). CDR3 size: 14 residues. Germline V lookup: CDR1 SGHRS, CDR2 YFSETQ. With 4 bases removed from V and 9 bases from J, the gap between germline ends came to 17 bases. CDR3 sequence: CASSPAWGRGEQFF. The CDR3 DNA follows: TGCGCCAGCAGCCCAGCGTGGGGACGAGGTGAGCAGTTCTTC.

J is TRBJ2-1 and V is TRBV2; 8 bases fit TRBD2. This CDR3 is built from 17 residues. J gave up 0 bases and V 11 bases, and 15 bases lay outside the gene matches. Germline assignment: CDR1 SNHLY and CDR2 FYNNEI. The CDR3 sequence is CAGSTREGISSYNEQFF. The CDR3 nucleotides read TGTGCCGGCTCGACACGGGAGGGCATAAGCTCCTACAATGAGCAGTTCTTC.

This chain connects TRBV27 to TRBJ1-5; 7 positions agree with TRBD1. The V segment lost 5 bases and the J segment 9 bases; nucleotides outside the gene matches: 16. The V gene's germline CDR1 is MNHEY and CDR2 SMNVEV (reference sequence). The CDR3 is 16 residues long. CDR3 coding DNA: TGTGCCAGCAGTCCCAGGGGGGGACACGTCATTTGGCCCCAGCATTTT. It yields the protein CASSPRGGHVIWPQHF.

The V gene is TRBV28, the J gene TRBJ2-7, with D unresolved. Germline CDR1 MDHEN, CDR2 SYDVKM. Deletions cut 6 bases from V and 2 bases from J, with 14 bases between. This CDR3 has 14 residues. The CDR3 DNA sequence: TGTGCCAGCAGCCGACCTTTAGGCGCCTACGAGCAGTACTTC. Translated, it gives CASSRPLGAYEQYF. The entire variable domain, with the rest obtained from reference TRBV28 and TRBJ2-7, is as follows: DVKVTQSSRYLVKRTGEKVFLECVQDMDHENMFWYRQDPGLGLRLIYFSYDVKMKEKGDIPEGYSVSREKKERFSLILESASTNQTSMYLCASSRPLGAYEQYFGPGTRLTVT.

The rearrangement joins TRBV30 to TRBJ2-2; D unresolved. This CDR3 contains 13 residues. V was clipped by 8 bases and J by 1 base, with 11 bases between them. Germline assignment: CDR1 GTSNPN and CDR2 SVGIG (reference sequence). CDR3 region: CAAGAQNTGELFF. For the CDR3, the DNA is TGTGCCGCCGGTGCGCAGAACACCGGGGAGCTGTTTTTT. Together with reference TRBV30 and TRBJ2-2, the CDR3 gives the full variable domain: SQTIHQWPATLVQPVGSPLSLECTVEGTSNPNLYWYRQAAGRGLQLLFYSVGIGQISSEVPQNLSASRPQDRQFILSSKKLLLSDSGFYLCAAGAQNTGELFFGEGSRLTVL.

The chain employs TRBV5-1 and TRBJ1-1, with 7 bases matching TRBD1. This CDR3 spans 14 amino acids. V lost 4 bases, J lost 8 bases, and 11 bases stayed unmatched. In germline, CDR1 is SGHRS, CDR2 YFSETQ. The CDR3 bases are TGCGCCAGCAGCACCCGGACAGGTGTACCCGAAGCTTTCTTT. Amino acid sequence: CASSTRTGVPEAFF.

The chain links TRBV5-4 to TRBJ2-1, with 8 bases aligning to TRBD1. In germline, CDR1 is SGHNT, CDR2 YYREEE (reference sequence). The CDR3 extends over 14 amino acids. The V gene end was trimmed by 0 bases and the J gene end by 5 bases; junction bases not matched to a gene: 1. CDR3 nucleotides: TGTGCCAGCAGCTTGGCAGGGGGCAACAATGAGCAGTTCTTC. It encodes CASSLAGGNNEQFF.

The chain is built from TRBV28 and TRBJ2-7; 10 bases are a match to TRBD1. Looked up from germline, CDR1 is MDHEN and CDR2 is SYDVKM. The V segment lost 9 bases and the J segment 2 bases; nucleotides outside the gene matches: 7. The CDR3 is 14 residues long. In nucleotides, the CDR3 is TGTGCCAGTGGACAGGGGGGGTTCACCTACGAGCAGTACTTC. Translated, it gives CASGQGGFTYEQYF.

J is TRBJ1-1 and V is TRBV6-5, with D uncertain. V was cut by 3 bases and J by 6 bases, with 11 bases left in between. Germline CDR1 and CDR2: MNHEY and SVGAGI. The CDR3 has 13 amino acids. In nucleotides, the CDR3 is TGTGCCAGCAGTTATTATGGGTCGGCTGAAGCTTTCTTT. Its translation is CASSYYGSAEAFF.

This clone was recorded only once. The J gene is TRBJ2-7, the V gene TRBV7-9; a possible D gene is TRBD1 (6 bases). This CDR3 spans 14 amino acids. CDR1 and CDR2 from the germline V gene are SEHNR and FQNEAQ (reference sequence). The ends were cut back, 6 bases at V and 1 base at J, with 13 bases in the middle. The CDR3 bases are TGTGCCAGCAGTTTTACAGGGAGTTCCTACGAGCAGTACTTC. Its translation: CASSFTGSSYEQYF. The complete variable domain, with remaining parts taken from reference TRBV7-9 and TRBJ2-7, reads DTGVSQNPRHKITKRGQNVTFRCDPISEHNRLYWYRQTLGQGPEFLTYFQNEAQLEKSRLLSDRFSAERPKGSFSTLEIQRTEQGDSAMYLCASSFTGSSYEQYFGPGTRLTVT.

This clone was observed a single time. This chain joins TRBV7-2 and TRBJ1-5; D might be TRBD1 (6 bases). V lost 2 bases to trimming and J lost 3 bases, with 17 bases between them. This CDR3 is 17 amino acids long. Germline V gene sequence: CDR1 SGHTA, CDR2 FQGNSA. The CDR3 reads CASSLSGRGLDNQPQHF. CDR3 coding DNA: TGTGCCAGCAGCTTAAGTGGCAGGGGATTAGACAATCAGCCCCAGCATTTT.